The clone carrying this T cell receptor beta chain was seen a few times. What it binds is unknown. CDR3 size: 14 residues. V gave up 6 bases and J gave up 4 bases; unmatched junction bases: 6. Per germline, CDR1 MGHRA and CDR2 YSYEKL. This entry belongs to a study of T cell responses to AZD1222 COVID-19 vaccine. Whole-study results and caveats: Sampling captured repertoires only after the peak T cell response.

The protocol was immunoSEQ multiplex PCR, while the TCRdb copy is restricted to in-frame clones and leaves out a portion. The table has some 200,000 clones, about nine tenths seen once; the top ten hold about 3.5%. Analyses pooled second doses at about 4 or about 12 weeks. The chain couples TRBV4-1 to TRBJ2-7; TRBD2 aligns across 10 bases. The clonotype was recovered from an adult who received the AZD1222 COVID-19 vaccine. Sequenced material: peripheral blood, taken 28 days after the second AZD1222 dose. The chain's CDR3 is CASSFLAGAYEQYF. The DNA for the CDR3 is TGCGCCAGCAGTTTCCTAGCGGGAGCGTACGAGCAGTACTTC.